This TCR beta chain was captured by sequencing in a study of cytomegalovirus exposure and HLA in healthy donors. Study as a whole: Genetic ancestry analysis placed around four fifths of the 398 donors that were genotyped in the Caucasian-associated cluster. Study-wide results and limits: Prior analysis indicated that the majority of TCR beta V segments exhibited productivity approximately 87% or approximately 30% of the time.

Comments on this clone: Antigen: not known.

Donors had nominal health at sampling but likely had unrecorded immune exposures. PCR was performed using 60 Vbeta and 13 Jbeta primers. Produced via immunoSEQ multiplex PCR; TCRdb's table is partial and in-frame only. Of 130,000 or so clones listed, 60% to 85% were seen once; the top ten hold approximately 1.5%. Trimming at V came to 5 bases and at J to 5 bases, leaving 9 bases not matched to a gene. Germline V lookup: CDR1 MNHEY, CDR2 SMNVEV (reference sequence). This CDR3 comprises 15 residues. The sequence was obtained from a woman aged 40 to 49 in good health and CMV-seronegative. Sequenced input: PBMCs. V usage is TRBV27 and J usage is TRBJ2-7; TRBD1 aligns across 10 bases. The CDR3 loop reads CASSLRDRGTHEQYF. The CDR3 DNA sequence: TGTGCCAGCAGTCTCCGGGACAGGGGAACCCACGAGCAGTACTTC.